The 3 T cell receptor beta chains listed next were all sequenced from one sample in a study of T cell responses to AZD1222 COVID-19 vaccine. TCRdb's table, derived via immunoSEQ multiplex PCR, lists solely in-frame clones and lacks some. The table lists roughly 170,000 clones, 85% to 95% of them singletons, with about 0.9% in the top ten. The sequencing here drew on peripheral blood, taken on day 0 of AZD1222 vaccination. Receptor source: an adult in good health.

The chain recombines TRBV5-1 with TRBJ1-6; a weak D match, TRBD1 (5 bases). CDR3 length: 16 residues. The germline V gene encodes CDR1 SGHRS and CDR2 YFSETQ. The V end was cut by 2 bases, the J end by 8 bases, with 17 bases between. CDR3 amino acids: CASSFWGSGGDSPLHF. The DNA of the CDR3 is TGCGCCAGCAGCTTCTGGGGCTCGGGGGGAGATTCACCCCTCCACTTT. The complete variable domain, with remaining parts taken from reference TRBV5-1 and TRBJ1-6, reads KAGVTQTPRYLIKTRGQQVTLSCSPISGHRSVSWYQQTPGQGLQFLFEYFSETQRNKGNFPGRFSGRQFSNSRSEMNVSTLELGDSALYLCASSFWGSGGDSPLHFGNGTRLTVT.

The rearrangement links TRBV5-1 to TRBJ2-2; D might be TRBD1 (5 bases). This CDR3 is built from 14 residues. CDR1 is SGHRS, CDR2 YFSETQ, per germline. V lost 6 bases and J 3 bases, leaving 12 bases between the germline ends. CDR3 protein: CASTRVGDTGELFF. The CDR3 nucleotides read TGCGCCAGCACTCGAGTAGGGGACACCGGGGAGCTGTTTTTT.

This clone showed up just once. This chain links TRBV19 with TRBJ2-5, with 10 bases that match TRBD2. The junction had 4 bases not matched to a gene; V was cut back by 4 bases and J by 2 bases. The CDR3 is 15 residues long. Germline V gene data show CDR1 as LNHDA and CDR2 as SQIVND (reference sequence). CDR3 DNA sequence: TGTGCCAGTAGTAGAGAACTAGCGGGGCAAGAGACCCAGTACTTC. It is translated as CASSRELAGQETQYF.